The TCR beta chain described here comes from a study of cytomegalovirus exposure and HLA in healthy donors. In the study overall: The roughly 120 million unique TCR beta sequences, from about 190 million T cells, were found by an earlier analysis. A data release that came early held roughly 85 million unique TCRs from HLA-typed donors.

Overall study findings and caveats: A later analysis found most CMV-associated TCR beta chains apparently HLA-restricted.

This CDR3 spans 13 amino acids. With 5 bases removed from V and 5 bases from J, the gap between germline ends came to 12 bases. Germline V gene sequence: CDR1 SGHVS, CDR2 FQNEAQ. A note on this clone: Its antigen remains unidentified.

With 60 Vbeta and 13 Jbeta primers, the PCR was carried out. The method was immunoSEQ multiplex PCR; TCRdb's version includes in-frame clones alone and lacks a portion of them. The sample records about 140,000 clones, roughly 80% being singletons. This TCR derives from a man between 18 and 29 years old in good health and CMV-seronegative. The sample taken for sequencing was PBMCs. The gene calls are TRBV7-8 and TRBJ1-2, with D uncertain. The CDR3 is CASSAGAGYGYTF. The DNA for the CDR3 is TGTGCCAGCAGCGCGGGAGCTGGGTATGGCTACACCTTC.